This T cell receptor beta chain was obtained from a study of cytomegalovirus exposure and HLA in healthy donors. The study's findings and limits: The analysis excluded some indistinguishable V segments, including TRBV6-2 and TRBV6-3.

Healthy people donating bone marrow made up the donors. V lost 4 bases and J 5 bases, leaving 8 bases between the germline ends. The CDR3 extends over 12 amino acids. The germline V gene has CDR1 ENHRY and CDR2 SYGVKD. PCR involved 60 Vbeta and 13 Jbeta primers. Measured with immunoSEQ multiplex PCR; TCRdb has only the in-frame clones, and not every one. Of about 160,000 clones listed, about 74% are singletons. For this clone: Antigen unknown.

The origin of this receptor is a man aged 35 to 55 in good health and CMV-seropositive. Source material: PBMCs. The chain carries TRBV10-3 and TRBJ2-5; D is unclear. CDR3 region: CAISGYGETQYF. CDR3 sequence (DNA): TGTGCCATCAGTGGATACGGGGAGACCCAGTACTTC.